This entry lists 2 T cell receptor beta chains sequenced from one sample in a study of metastatic and nonmetastatic thyroid tumors. Until they underwent thyroid surgery, no patient had received any treatment. With MiXCR, TCRdb reprocessed the PCR reads. The sample lists more than 20,000 clones, roughly 13% seen once, with approximately 4.9% in the top ten. Material for sequencing was blood. These receptors were taken from a female donor with papillary thyroid cancer or a benign thyroid nodule (not recorded which). Some clones in this sample may be carry-over from other donors' samples.

This clone was observed at least ten times. The V gene is TRBV3-1, the J gene TRBJ1-2; D may be TRBD1 (5 bases). The CDR3 covers 12 residues. With 8 bases removed from V and 7 bases from J, the gap between germline ends came to 14 bases. Germline V gives CDR1 LGHDT, CDR2 YNNKEL (reference sequence). In DNA, the CDR3 is TGTGCCAGCGGCCTTGGGGCTGGTGGCTACACCTTC. Encoded protein: CASGLGAGGYTF.

This clone is a singleton in its sample. The chain carries TRBV20-1 and TRBJ2-1, with D unresolved. Germline CDR1 and CDR2: DFQATT and SNEGSKA (reference sequence). Between the trimmed V and J ends, which lost 1 base and 6 bases, there was a span of 10 bases. CDR3 size: 13 residues. The CDR3 loop reads CSARGDCGNEQFF. DNA of the CDR3: TGCAGTGCTAGAGGGGATTGTGGCAATGAGCAGTTCTTC.